This T cell receptor (beta chain) stems from a study of blood T cell repertoires in COVID-19. Only in-frame clones appear in the TCRdb table, and some are missing; sequencing was by immunoSEQ multiplex PCR. The repertoire consists of over 150,000 clones, with under 85% occurring once and the leading ten covering 6.9%. J lost 9 bases, V lost 4 bases, and 14 bases had no gene match. The CDR3 sequence is 15 residues long. The sequenced sample consisted of peripheral blood. The sequence came from a man older than 75 with COVID-19, enrolled during active disease. V gene TRBV5-3 combines with J gene TRBJ1-2; 8 nucleotides line up with TRBD1. TRBV5-3 is labeled an ORF, and its function is uncertain. CDR3 DNA: TGTGCCAGAAGCCGTATCTCCAGGGGGCCCCAGCGCTACACCTTC. It encodes CARSRISRGPQRYTF.